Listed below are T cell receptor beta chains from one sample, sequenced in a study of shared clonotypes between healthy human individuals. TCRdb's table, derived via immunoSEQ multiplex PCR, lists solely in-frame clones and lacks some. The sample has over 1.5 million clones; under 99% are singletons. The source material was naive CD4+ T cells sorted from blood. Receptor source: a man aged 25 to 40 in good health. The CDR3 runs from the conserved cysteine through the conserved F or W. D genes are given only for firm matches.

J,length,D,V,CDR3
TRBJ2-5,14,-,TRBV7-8,CASSLGTVAETQYF
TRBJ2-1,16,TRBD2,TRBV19,CASSSPETSGRLEQFF
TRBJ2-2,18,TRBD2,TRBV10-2,CASSSTSGRIRGTGELFF
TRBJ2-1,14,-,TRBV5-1,CASSLGPPVDEQFF
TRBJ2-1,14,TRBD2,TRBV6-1,CASGTGTRVYEQFF
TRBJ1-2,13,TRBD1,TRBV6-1,CASITTGAKGYTF
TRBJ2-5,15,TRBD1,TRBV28,CASSSAAAPTGAQYF
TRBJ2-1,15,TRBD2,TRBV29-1,CSVERRASGFDEQFF
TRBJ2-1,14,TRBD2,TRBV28,CASRTGLARDEQFF
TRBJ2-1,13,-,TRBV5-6,CASSPSVGSEQFF
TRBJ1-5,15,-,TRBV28,CASRKGRSGNQPQHF
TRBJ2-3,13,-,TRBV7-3,CASSTGASDTQYF
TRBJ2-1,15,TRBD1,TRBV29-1,CSVKQGAISYNEQFF
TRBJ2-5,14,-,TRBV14,CASSQVRSTETQYF
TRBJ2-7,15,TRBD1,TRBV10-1,CASIATTGGALSKYF
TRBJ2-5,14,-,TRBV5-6,CASSLWSSDETQYF
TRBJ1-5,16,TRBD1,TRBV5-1,CASSLEGAGNNQPQHF
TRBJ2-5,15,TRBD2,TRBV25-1,CASSPRLAGEETQYF
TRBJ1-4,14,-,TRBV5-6,CASSLIVGSEKLFF
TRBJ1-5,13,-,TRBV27,CASSYSREQPQHF
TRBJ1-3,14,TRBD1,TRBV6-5,CASSSGGAGNTIYF
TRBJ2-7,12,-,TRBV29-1,CSVLVGAYEQYF
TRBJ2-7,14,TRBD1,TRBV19,CATQGRQGVGEQYF
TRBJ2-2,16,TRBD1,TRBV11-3,CASSPRDREDTGELFF
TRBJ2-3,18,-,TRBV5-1,CASSFGAGTVPSTDTQYF
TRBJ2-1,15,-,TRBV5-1,CASSLQSSRNNEQFF
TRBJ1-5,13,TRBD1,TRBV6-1,CASTRTGNQPQHF
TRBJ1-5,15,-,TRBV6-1,CASSDLWDSNQPQHF
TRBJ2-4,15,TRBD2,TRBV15,CATSRDPGAGGIQYF
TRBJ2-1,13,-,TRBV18,CAGRDREREFAFF
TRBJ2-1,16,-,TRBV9,CASSVIGTGMGNEQFF
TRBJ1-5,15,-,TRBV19,CASSMVGGSNQPQHF
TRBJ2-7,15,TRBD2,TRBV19,CASSIRLAGGYEQYF
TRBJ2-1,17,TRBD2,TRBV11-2,CASSPTSGSSSYNEQFF
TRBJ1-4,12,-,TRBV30,CAWGPGGEKLFF
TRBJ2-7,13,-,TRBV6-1,CAGGPWGLPEQYF
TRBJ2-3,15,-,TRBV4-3,CASSQRLVSTDTQYF
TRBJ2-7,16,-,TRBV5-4,CASSTGAPSSSYEQYF
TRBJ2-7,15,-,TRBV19,CALSDPRPLPDEQYF
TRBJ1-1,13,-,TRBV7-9,CASSPRIGTEAFF
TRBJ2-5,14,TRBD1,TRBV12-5,CASGLDDRVETQYF
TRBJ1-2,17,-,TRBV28,CASSLWVGSGVLYGYTF